The 17 T cell receptor beta chains listed next were all sequenced from one sample in a study of T cells in Graves' hyperthyroidism and ophthalmopathy. TCR beta CDR3 regions were amplified from RNA. The HTBI primer set served for first-round RT-PCR of the TCR CDR3. TCRdb ran MiXCR on the multiplex PCR reads and lists one entry per CDR3 protein. The repertoire consists of 500,000 to 650,000 distinct CDR3 sequences, with approximately 14% occurring once and the leading ten covering around 13%. What was sequenced was blood. The receptor source for this set is a woman between 50 and 59 years old with Graves' ophthalmopathy.

V usage is TRBV7-9 and J usage is TRBJ2-5; possible D gene TRBD2, 6 bases. V was pared by 4 bases and J by 2 bases, with 17 bases between. This CDR3 is built from 16 residues. Germline V gene lookup returns CDR1 SEHNR and CDR2 FQNEAQ (reference sequence). For the CDR3, the DNA is TGTGCCAGCAGCTCGGCGGGGCGGGTGGGACAAGAGACCCAGTACTTC. Its protein is CASSSAGRVGQETQYF.

This clonotype was recorded at least ten times. The chain uses TRBV30 and TRBJ2-7; D call uncertain. CDR1 is GTSNPN and CDR2 is SVGIG in the germline V gene (reference sequence). The CDR3 covers 12 residues. V was shortened by 0 bases and J by 4 bases, with 7 bases between the two germline ends. CDR3 in amino acids: CAWSVTGYEQYF. The CDR3 DNA reads as TGTGCCTGGAGTGTAACTGGTTACGAGCAGTACTTC.

The chain couples TRBV7-9 to TRBJ2-1; TRBD1 matches 7 bases. This CDR3 region has 16 residues. Unmatched junction bases numbered 5, after V lost 1 base and J lost 2 bases. Per the germline V gene, CDR1 is SEHNR and CDR2 is FQNEAQ (reference sequence). In DNA, the CDR3 is TGTGCCAGCAGCTTAGTAGGGGACAGAACCTACAATGAGCAGTTCTTC. This translates into CASSLVGDRTYNEQFF.

This clonotype has just a few counts. The rearrangement joins TRBV19 to TRBJ1-2, with D uncertain. The CDR3 runs 13 residues. V was cut by 0 bases and J by 8 bases, with 10 bases left in between. Germline CDR1 is LNHDA and CDR2 is SQIVND (reference sequence). The CDR3 reads CASSIDWRQGYTF. CDR3 sequence (DNA): TGTGCCAGTAGTATAGATTGGCGTCAAGGCTACACCTTC.

A few counts support this clonotype. The chain recombines TRBV7-2 with TRBJ2-2, with 7 nucleotides matching TRBD1. Germline values: CDR1 SGHTA, CDR2 FQGNSA. The CDR3 totals 18 residues. V shed 3 bases, J shed 6 bases, and the junction held 16 bases outside the gene matches. The CDR3 reads CASSFLGVRQGVSGELFF. The CDR3, as DNA: TGTGCCAGCAGCTTCTTGGGTGTGCGACAGGGAGTATCCGGGGAGCTGTTTTTT.

This clonotype has ten or more counts. This rearrangement joins TRBV11-2 to TRBJ2-7; 11 bases agree with TRBD2. V shed 1 base and J 2 bases; nucleotides not matched to a gene: 1. This CDR3 has 15 amino acids. The germline CDR1 and CDR2 sequences are SGHAT and FQNNGV. CDR3 residues: CASSLVAGGTYEQYF. In DNA form, the CDR3 reads TGTGCCAGCAGCTTAGTAGCGGGAGGGACCTACGAGCAGTACTTC.

V is TRBV6-1 and J is TRBJ1-5; the D gene is possibly TRBD1 (5 bases). V was pared by 5 bases and J by 3 bases, with 11 bases between. The CDR3 extends over 14 amino acids. Germline CDR1 is MNHNS and CDR2 is SASEGT. CDR3 in amino acids: CASSLRAINQPQHF. CDR3 DNA: TGTGCCAGCAGTCTCAGGGCTATCAATCAGCCCCAGCATTTT.

This clonotype was seen ten or more times. The chain couples TRBV20-1 to TRBJ2-7, with D possibly matching TRBD2 (6 bases). The CDR3 has 12 amino acids. The V and J ends lost 4 bases and 6 bases respectively, with 13 bases between them. From germline, CDR1 is DFQATT and CDR2 SNEGSKA (reference sequence). The CDR3 loop reads CSAIGRGGEQYF. Written as DNA, the CDR3 is TGCAGTGCTATCGGGCGGGGTGGCGAGCAGTACTTC.

This clonotype was detected many times. The genes are TRBV20-1 and TRBJ2-1; 9 bases line up with TRBD2. J gave up 3 bases and V 6 bases, and 12 bases lay outside the gene matches. The germline gives CDR1 DFQATT, CDR2 SNEGSKA (reference sequence). The CDR3 is 16 amino acids. The DNA for the CDR3 is TGCAGTGCGCATACGCTAGCGGGACCAGACTACAATGAGCAGTTCTTC. It translates to CSAHTLAGPDYNEQFF.

This clonotype was seen many times. The CDR3 DNA is TGTGCCAGCAGTGTCACCCCCTCTGGGGCCAACGTCCTGACTTTC. Amino acids: CASSVTPSGANVLTF. V and J are TRBV2 and TRBJ2-6; D ambiguous. The V and J ends lost 4 bases and 0 bases respectively, with 7 bases between them. This CDR3 comprises 15 residues. CDR1 SNHLY and CDR2 FYNNEI come from the germline V gene.

The rearrangement uses TRBV20-1 and TRBJ2-1; D remains ambiguous. Trimming took 5 bases from V and 8 from J, leaving 16 bases between them. Germline V gene lookup returns CDR1 DFQATT and CDR2 SNEGSKA (reference sequence). CDR3 size: 13 residues. The CDR3 sequence is CSAFASRIDEQFF. The CDR3 bases are TGCAGTGCTTTTGCTTCGAGGATCGATGAGCAGTTCTTC.

Many counts were recorded for this clonotype. The rearrangement joins TRBV6-1 to TRBJ2-7, with D possibly matching TRBD1 (5 bases). Germline values: CDR1 MNHNS, CDR2 SASEGT. The CDR3 length is 14 residues. V dropped 5 bases and J dropped 2 bases, with 13 bases sitting between them. The CDR3 sequence is CASSFQGSTYEQYF. The CDR3 DNA reads TGTGCCAGCAGTTTTCAGGGCTCGACCTACGAGCAGTACTTC.

The sample holds a few counts of this clonotype. The J gene is TRBJ2-7, the V gene TRBV6-1, with D possibly TRBD2 on 6 matching bases. Trimming cost V 6 bases and J 2 bases, with 8 bases left between them. This CDR3 has 12 amino acids. Per the germline V gene, CDR1 is MNHNS and CDR2 is SASEGT. Here the CDR3 DNA reads TGTGCCAGCAGGCGGGAACCCTACGAGCAGTACTTC. It is translated as CASRREPYEQYF.

The sample holds many counts of this clonotype. The chain couples TRBV7-9 to TRBJ2-1; 10 bases agree with TRBD2. V lost 2 bases, J lost 6 bases, and 10 bases stayed unmatched. Germline V gene lookup returns CDR1 SEHNR and CDR2 FQNEAQ (reference sequence). The CDR3 loop spans 17 amino acids. The CDR3 bases are TGTGCCAGCAGCTTACGGAGGTCTAGCGGGAGAATCAATGAGCAGTTCTTC. Its protein is CASSLRRSSGRINEQFF. The complete variable domain, with remaining parts taken from reference TRBV7-9 and TRBJ2-1, reads DTGVSQNPRHKITKRGQNVTFRCDPISEHNRLYWYRQTLGQGPEFLTYFQNEAQLEKSRLLSDRFSAERPKGSFSTLEIQRTEQGDSAMYLCASSLRRSSGRINEQFFGPGTRLTVL.

This clonotype was detected ten times or more. The chain links TRBV2 to TRBJ1-1; D is ambiguous. Per the germline V gene, CDR1 is SNHLY and CDR2 is FYNNEI. V was cut by 2 bases and J by 0 bases, with 10 bases left in between. This CDR3 has 15 amino acids. Here the CDR3 reads CASSERASLNTEAFF. DNA for the CDR3: TGTGCCAGCAGTGAAAGAGCCAGCCTGAACACTGAAGCTTTCTTT. The complete variable domain, with remaining parts taken from reference TRBV2 and TRBJ1-1, reads EPEVTQTPSHQVTQMGQEVILRCVPISNHLYFYWYRQILGQKVEFLVSFYNNEISEKSEIFDDQFSVERPDGSNFTLKIRSTKLEDSAMYFCASSERASLNTEAFFGQGTRLTVV.

This clonotype was counted ten times or more. The chain is built from TRBV2 and TRBJ1-1; D may be TRBD1 (5 bases). Germline assignment: CDR1 SNHLY and CDR2 FYNNEI. The CDR3 sequence is 12 residues long. V shed 0 bases and J shed 11 bases, with 10 bases lying between them. The CDR3 DNA follows: TGTGCCAGCAGTGAAGCACTAAAGGGGGCTTTCTTT. The encoded protein is CASSEALKGAFF.

The V and J genes are TRBV14 and TRBJ2-7; possibly TRBD2 for D (6 bases). Germline lookup yields CDR1 SGHDN and CDR2 FVKESK. The CDR3 runs to 16 residues. Trimming took off 0 bases at V and 3 bases at J, with 15 bases between the two ends. The CDR3 DNA is TGTGCCAGCAGCCAAGAATGGAGGGCTGGAATCTACGAGCAGTACTTC. As protein: CASSQEWRAGIYEQYF.